The 29 T cell receptor beta chains presented below share a single source sample, sequenced in a study of blood T cell repertoires in COVID-19. Measured with immunoSEQ multiplex PCR; TCRdb has only the in-frame clones, and not every one. Seen here are roughly 90,000 clones, around 86% observed once, and the top ten hold 25%. Sequencing was carried out using peripheral blood. The receptors shown here come from a human donor in a cohort sampled during active COVID-19.

The gene calls are TRBV5-6 and TRBJ2-3, with TRBD1 matching over 9 bases. Germline V lookup: CDR1 SGHDT, CDR2 YYEEEE. The trim removed 3 bases at V and 1 base at J, leaving 6 bases unmatched. The CDR3 has 16 amino acids. DNA of the CDR3: TGTGCCAGCAGCTCAGCGGGACAGGGCGGCACAGATACGCAGTATTTT. This translates into CASSSAGQGGTDTQYF.

The CDR3 coding sequence is TGTGCCAGCAGTTCTAGGTTCGGTGGCTACACCTTC. As protein: CASSSRFGGYTF. The V call is TRBV12-3 or TRBV12-4, the J call TRBJ1-2; D call uncertain. The germline V and J ends were trimmed by 4 bases and 7 bases, with 10 bases remaining between them. This CDR3 is built from 12 residues.

The gene calls are TRBV13 and TRBJ1-1; 7 nucleotides align to TRBD1. CDR3 length: 13 amino acids. Germline loops: CDR1 PRHDT, CDR2 FYEKMQ (reference sequence). Trimming took 5 bases from V and 10 from J; bases not matched to a gene: 10. The CDR3 nucleotides read TGTGCCAGCAGCGGACGGACAGGAATGACAGCTTTCTTT. Translated: CASSGRTGMTAFF.

The chain employs TRBV2 and TRBJ2-1; 9 bases agree with TRBD2. V gave up 2 bases and J gave up 9 bases; unmatched junction bases: 8. Per the germline V gene, CDR1 is SNHLY and CDR2 is FYNNEI. The CDR3 contains 15 residues. For the CDR3, the DNA is TGTGCCAGCAGTGAATCGAGCGGGGGGCTCTTTGAGCAGTTCTTC. This sequence encodes CASSESSGGLFEQFF.

A single count supports this clone. The rearrangement uses TRBV29-1 and TRBJ2-2, with 8 bases aligning to TRBD1. V was pared by 7 bases and J by 0 bases, with 4 bases of the junction left unmatched. Per the germline V gene, CDR1 is SQVTM and CDR2 is ANQGSEA. The CDR3 extends over 14 amino acids. CDR3 loop: CSAGQGSNTGELFF. CDR3 coding DNA: TGCAGCGCCGGACAGGGCTCGAACACCGGGGAGCTGTTTTTT.

CDR3 in DNA: TGTGCCAGCAGGACCTATGGGACAGGGAATGAAAAACTGTTTTTT. It is translated as CASRTYGTGNEKLFF. This sequence joins TRBV28 and TRBJ1-4; 9 nucleotides match TRBD1. The CDR3 runs 15 residues. The junction had 7 bases not matched to a gene; V was cut back by 6 bases and J by 5 bases. Germline CDR1 reads MDHEN; CDR2 reads SYDVKM.

J is TRBJ2-7 and V is TRBV5-6; D is unclear. The CDR3 totals 14 residues. Trimming removed 0 bases at V and 3 bases at J, with 10 bases between. Germline-derived CDR1 and CDR2 are SGHDT and YYEEEE. In DNA, the CDR3 is TGTGCCAGCAGCTTGGGGCAGGATATCTACGAGCAGTACTTC. Its translation: CASSLGQDIYEQYF.

The chain links TRBV19 to TRBJ2-7; D may be TRBD2 (5 bases). CDR1 is LNHDA, CDR2 SQIVND, per germline (reference sequence). Deletions cut 3 bases from V and 0 bases from J, with 12 bases between. The CDR3 is 15 amino acids. The CDR3 loop is CASSIQPGYSYEQYF. DNA for the CDR3: TGTGCCAGTAGTATCCAGCCGGGATACTCCTACGAGCAGTACTTC.

The rearrangement uses TRBV5-1 and TRBJ2-1, with 14 bases lining up with TRBD2. CDR1 is SGHRS and CDR2 is YFSETQ in the germline V gene. This CDR3 region has 16 residues. The J segment lost 9 bases and the V segment lost 2 bases, leaving 7 bases of the junction unmatched. For the CDR3, the DNA is TGCGCCAGCAGCTTCAGACTAGCGGGAGGGAGTGGTGAGCAGTTCTTC. As protein: CASSFRLAGGSGEQFF.

Here the CDR3 DNA reads TGTGCCAGCAGCTTAGACCCCGGGAGGGCTCGAGAGACCCAGTACTTC. The encoded protein is CASSLDPGRARETQYF. This rearrangement joins TRBV11-2 to TRBJ2-5; 8 bases align to TRBD2. This CDR3 comprises 16 residues. Per germline, CDR1 SGHAT and CDR2 FQNNGV. Trimming took 0 bases from V and 4 from J; bases not matched to a gene: 7. Drawing the rest from reference TRBV11-2 and TRBJ2-5, the complete variable domain is EAGVAQSPRYKIIEKRQSVAFWCNPISGHATLYWYQQILGQGPKLLIQFQNNGVVDDSQLPKDRFSAERLKGVDSTLKIQPAKLEDSAVYLCASSLDPGRARETQYFGPGTRLLVL.

The chain links TRBV19 to TRBJ1-6; 7 bases are a match to TRBD1. Germline assignment: CDR1 LNHDA and CDR2 SQIVND (reference sequence). V was clipped by 6 bases and J by 8 bases; unmatched bases: 7. The CDR3 is 14 residues long. Here the CDR3 DNA reads TGTGCCAGTAGATACGGACAGGAAGATTCACCCCTCCACTTT. The encoded protein is CASRYGQEDSPLHF.

The rearrangement links TRBV6-4 to TRBJ2-5; perhaps TRBD2 as D (6 bases). V lost 3 bases and J lost 2, with 7 bases in between. The V gene's germline CDR1 is MRHNA and CDR2 SNTAGT. This CDR3 spans 13 amino acids. Here the CDR3 reads CASSDGGQETQYF. CDR3 DNA sequence: TGTGCCAGCAGTGATGGGGGGCAAGAGACCCAGTACTTC.

This clone was picked up one time. Other DNA variants within this sample encode the same CDR3. The chain is built from TRBV9 and TRBJ2-5; possible D gene TRBD1, 7 bases. The CDR3 loop spans 14 amino acids. CDR1 SGDLS and CDR2 YYNGEE come from the germline V gene. Trimming removed 3 bases from V and 1 base from J, with 10 bases in between. The CDR3 here is CASSGGTAQETQYF. The CDR3 nucleotides read TGTGCCAGCAGCGGCGGGACAGCCCAAGAGACCCAGTACTTC.

This clone was seen a few times. The genes are TRBV6-2 or TRBV6-3 and TRBJ2-7, with TRBD2 matching over 9 bases. This CDR3 contains 14 residues. Germline CDR1 MNHEY, CDR2 SVGEGT. J lost 3 bases, V lost 4 bases, and 4 bases had no gene match. The CDR3 loop is CASSSWREGYEQYF. CDR3 DNA: TGTGCCAGCAGTTCCTGGCGGGAGGGCTACGAGCAGTACTTC.

The J gene is TRBJ1-6, the V gene TRBV5-1; 7 bases are shared with TRBD1. This CDR3 has 14 residues. J lost 10 bases, V lost 3 bases, and 7 bases had no gene match. CDR1 is SGHRS, CDR2 YFSETQ, per germline. In DNA, the CDR3 is TGCGCCAGCAGCTACCGGGACAGAGGGTCACCCCTCCACTTT. It yields the protein CASSYRDRGSPLHF.

The CDR3 DNA is TGCGCCAGCAGCCAAGACCCTCTGGGACAGGGCGCGTGGGAGCAGTACTTC. It encodes CASSQDPLGQGAWEQYF. The rearrangement joins TRBV4-1 to TRBJ2-7, with TRBD1 matching 9 bases. With V trimmed by 0 bases and J by 7 bases, 13 bases remained unmatched. The CDR3 contains 17 residues. Germline assignment: CDR1 MGHRA and CDR2 YSYEKL.

The sample holds a few counts of this clone. V gene TRBV6-5 combines with J gene TRBJ1-5; D gene unclear. Germline lookup yields CDR1 MNHEY and CDR2 SVGAGI. Trimming took 6 bases from V and 1 from J, leaving 13 bases between them. CDR3 length: 15 residues. The CDR3 reads CASRLRAVSNQPQHF. The CDR3 DNA reads as TGTGCCAGCAGACTAAGAGCAGTCAGCAATCAGCCCCAGCATTTT.

The chain links TRBV29-1 to TRBJ2-5; TRBD1 aligns across 7 bases. The CDR3 consists of 15 residues. Trimming at V came to 1 base and at J to 4 bases, leaving 9 bases not matched to a gene. Per the germline V gene, CDR1 is SQVTM and CDR2 is ANQGSEA. This CDR3 is CSVEGRTGGGETQYF. The CDR3 bases are TGCAGCGTTGAAGGCCGGACAGGAGGAGGAGAGACCCAGTACTTC.

The V call is TRBV5-4, the J call TRBJ1-2; D might be TRBD1 (5 bases). CDR1 is SGHNT, CDR2 YYREEE, per germline (reference sequence). V was trimmed by 5 bases and J by 3 bases, leaving 14 bases between them. The CDR3 covers 14 residues. CDR3 bases: TGTGCCAGCAGGCCCCCGGGGGTGGACTATGGCTACACCTTC. It is translated as CASRPPGVDYGYTF.

V and J are TRBV30 and TRBJ2-7; perhaps TRBD2 as D (7 bases). The CDR3 contains 15 residues. The germline V and J ends were trimmed by 4 bases and 1 base, with 17 bases remaining between them. Germline CDR1 is GTSNPN and CDR2 is SVGIG (reference sequence). The CDR3 coding sequence is TGTGCCTGGACCCCATGGGGGGGGCGATCCTACGAGCAGTACTTC. Translation gives CAWTPWGGRSYEQYF. Supplemented by reference TRBV30 and TRBJ2-7, the full variable domain reads SQTIHQWPATLVQPVGSPLSLECTVEGTSNPNLYWYRQAAGRGLQLLFYSVGIGQISSEVPQNLSASRPQDRQFILSSKKLLLSDSGFYLCAWTPWGGRSYEQYFGPGTRLTVT.

This rearrangement joins TRBV7-8 to TRBJ2-7; D unclear. V was pared by 5 bases and J by 1 base, with 12 bases between. The CDR3 is made up of 14 amino acids. Looked up from germline, CDR1 is SGHVS and CDR2 is FQNEAQ. CDR3 sequence reads: CASSTSDGSYEQYF. CDR3 DNA: TGTGCCAGCAGCACCTCCGACGGGTCCTACGAGCAGTACTTC.

This chain joins TRBV28 and TRBJ2-2; 12 bases line up with TRBD1. V lost 5 bases, J lost 3 bases, and 4 bases stayed unmatched. The germline V gene encodes CDR1 MDHEN and CDR2 SYDVKM. This CDR3 region has 16 residues. The CDR3 loop is CASSGGTGGYTGELFF. CDR3 bases: TGTGCCAGCAGTGGGGGGACAGGGGGCTACACCGGGGAGCTGTTTTTT.

This rearrangement joins TRBV9 to TRBJ2-3, with D unclear. The CDR3 has 14 amino acids. The germline V gene encodes CDR1 SGDLS and CDR2 YYNGEE. Trimming stripped 3 bases from V and 4 bases from J, with 12 bases between. CDR3 nucleotide sequence: TGTGCCAGCAGCGAGATCCGTCCGGCAGATACGCAGTATTTT. This gives the protein CASSEIRPADTQYF.

V is TRBV19 and J is TRBJ2-3; TRBD2 matches at 12 bases. J lost 1 base, V lost 4 bases, and 0 bases had no gene match. Germline V gives CDR1 LNHDA, CDR2 SQIVND (reference sequence). CDR3 length equals 15 residues. The DNA for the CDR3 is TGTGCCAGTAGTACTAGCGGGGGGGGCACAGATACGCAGTATTTT. It specifies CASSTSGGGTDTQYF.

The chain joins TRBV7-2 to TRBJ2-1; TRBD2 agrees at 7 bases. CDR1 is SGHTA and CDR2 is FQGNSA in the germline V gene. This CDR3 is 16 amino acids long. V dropped 4 bases and J dropped 0; count of bases not matched to a gene: 6. In nucleotides, the CDR3 is TGTGCCAGCAGCTCGTCAAGCGGGAACTCCTACAATGAGCAGTTCTTC. Translating it yields CASSSSSGNSYNEQFF.

CDR3: CASGGGSSYNSPLHF. Here the CDR3 DNA reads TGTGCCAGTGGGGGAGGGAGCTCCTATAATTCACCCCTCCACTTT. This chain connects TRBV6-5 to TRBJ1-6, with a possible D match to TRBD1 (5 bases). Germline V gene data show CDR1 as MNHEY and CDR2 as SVGAGI. V was trimmed by 9 bases and J by 0 bases, leaving 12 bases between them. This CDR3 is 15 amino acids long.

This clone was detected only a few times. J is TRBJ2-2 and V is TRBV7-2; the match to TRBD2 covers 13 bases. With 3 bases clipped from V and 5 bases from J, the junction kept 6 bases outside the gene matches. The CDR3 totals 17 residues. The germline CDR1 and CDR2 sequences are SGHTA and FQGNSA. DNA of the CDR3: TGTGCCAGCAGCTTCTCACTAGCGGGAGGGAGTACCGGGGAGCTGTTTTTT. Encoded protein: CASSFSLAGGSTGELFF. The variable domain in full, completed from reference TRBV7-2 and TRBJ2-2, reads GAGVSQSPSNKVTEKGKDVELRCDPISGHTALYWYRQSLGQGLEFLIYFQGNSAPDKSGLPSDRFSAERTGGSVSTLTIQRTQQEDSAVYLCASSFSLAGGSTGELFFGEGSRLTVL.

This clone was recorded only once. The chain employs TRBV27 and TRBJ2-3; no clear D gene. There are 14 residues in the CDR3. The germline V gene encodes CDR1 MNHEY and CDR2 SMNVEV (reference sequence). V lost 1 base and J 6 bases, leaving 11 bases between the germline ends. CDR3: CASSLLSRSDTQYF. The CDR3 region has the DNA TGTGCCAGCAGTTTATTATCTCGGTCGGATACGCAGTATTTT.

Comment on this clone: At the DNA level, this CDR3 is encoded by other sequences in the same sample as well. The gene calls are TRBV5-1 and TRBJ2-6, with 7 bases that match TRBD1. In germline, CDR1 is SGHRS, CDR2 YFSETQ. V lost 7 bases, J lost 2 bases, and 6 bases stayed unmatched. This CDR3 has 15 amino acids. CDR3 protein: CASSLQGTGANVLTF. In DNA form, the CDR3 reads TGCGCCAGCTCTCTACAGGGGACTGGGGCCAACGTCCTGACTTTC.